The rows below give T cell receptor beta chains drawn from one sample of a study of CD8 T cells in ankylosing spondylitis. From the 5' RACE reads, TCRdb called clonotypes with MiXCR, one entry per CDR3 protein. The sample consists of about 360,000 distinct CDR3 sequences, under 15% of them appearing once. The sequenced sample was blood, either unsorted or a sorted T cell fraction (not recorded which). The receptors here all came from a male donor with ankylosing spondylitis or in good health (not recorded which). Each CDR3 is given with its conserved first and last residue. Each record gives: CDR3 protein, V gene, CDR3 length, J gene.

CASSFRGTHYNSPLHF	TRBV12-3/TRBV12-4	16	TRBJ1-6
CASSYGRGNGYTF	TRBV6-5	13	TRBJ1-2
CASAREPYGYTF	TRBV6-5	12	TRBJ1-2
CSALMGGGLYEQYF	TRBV20-1	14	TRBJ2-7
CASRGTGVANYEQYF	TRBV6-2/TRBV6-3	15	TRBJ2-7
CASSPRPRAEAFF	TRBV12-3/TRBV12-4	13	TRBJ1-1
CACPRGGGNTGELFF	TRBV30	15	TRBJ2-2
CASSSQGGNTEAFF	TRBV5-1	14	TRBJ1-1
CAITPDRGPEAFF	TRBV10-3	13	TRBJ1-1
CASSPVTGSATDTQYF	TRBV12-3/TRBV12-4	16	TRBJ2-3
CSASGESTQYF	TRBV29-1	11	TRBJ2-3
CASSKGGSYEQYF	TRBV5-1	13	TRBJ2-7
CASSQDETVSYQHF	TRBV4-1	14	TRBJ1-5
CASSLGNSGNEQYF	TRBV5-1	14	TRBJ2-7
CSAREATVNTEAFF	TRBV20-1	14	TRBJ1-1
CSVEGRDYEQYF	TRBV29-1	12	TRBJ2-7
CASSPSTDSTQYF	TRBV7-2	13	TRBJ2-3
CSVNVRRDTEAFF	TRBV29-1	13	TRBJ1-1
CSGGGKLNTEAFF	TRBV29-1	13	TRBJ1-1
CASTRGEGGANVLTF	TRBV7-2	15	TRBJ2-6
CASRLAVPLYNEQFF	TRBV6-1	15	TRBJ2-1
CSARAGWRQPQHF	TRBV20-1	13	TRBJ1-5
CAISEYGGGYEQYF	TRBV10-3	14	TRBJ2-7
CASSEGTGSYDTQYF	TRBV2	15	TRBJ2-3